The sequence of this TCR beta chain was determined in a study of technical replicates of blood from several donors. The assay was immunoSEQ multiplex PCR, and TCRdb's table has in-frame clones only and misses some. Altogether under 45,000 clones are present, around 96% being singletons, with the ten largest covering less than 0.45%. With 5 bases clipped from V and 2 bases from J, the junction kept 14 bases outside the gene matches. CDR3 size: 19 residues. Germline loops: CDR1 LNHDA, CDR2 SQIVND (reference sequence). The chain links TRBV19 to TRBJ2-7; 14 positions match TRBD2. The specimen was T cells isolated from PBMCs. The clonotype comes from a human donor in good health. The CDR3, as DNA: TGTGCCAGTAGTCTCTTCCTCGGGACTAGCGGGAGAACAGCCTACGAGCAGTACTTC. This translates into CASSLFLGTSGRTAYEQYF.